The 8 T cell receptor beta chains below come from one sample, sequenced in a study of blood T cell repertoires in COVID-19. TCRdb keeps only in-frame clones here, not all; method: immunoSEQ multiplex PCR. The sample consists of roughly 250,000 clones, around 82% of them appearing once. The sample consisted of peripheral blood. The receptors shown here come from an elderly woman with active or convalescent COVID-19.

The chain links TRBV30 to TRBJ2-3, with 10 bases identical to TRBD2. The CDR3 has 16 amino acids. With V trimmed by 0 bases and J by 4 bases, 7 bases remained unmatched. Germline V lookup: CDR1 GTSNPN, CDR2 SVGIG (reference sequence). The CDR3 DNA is TGTGCCTGGAGTGTCAGGTCTAGCGGGAGAGCAGATACGCAGTATTTT. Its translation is CAWSVRSSGRADTQYF.

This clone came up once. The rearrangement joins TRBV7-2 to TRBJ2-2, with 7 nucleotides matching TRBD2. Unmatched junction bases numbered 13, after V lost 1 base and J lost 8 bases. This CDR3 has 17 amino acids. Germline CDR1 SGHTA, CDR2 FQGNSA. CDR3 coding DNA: TGTGCCAGCAGCTTAGAGCCAGGGAGGGTTCGAGGTGGGGAGCTGTTTTTT. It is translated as CASSLEPGRVRGGELFF.

Here the CDR3 DNA reads TGTGCCAGCAGTTTGGGGACACCAACCTACGAGCAGTACTTC. Translated: CASSLGTPTYEQYF. The chain carries TRBV28 and TRBJ2-7; perhaps TRBD1 as D (6 bases). V was clipped by 3 bases and J by 2 bases, with 11 bases between them. This CDR3 comprises 14 residues. The germline CDR1 and CDR2 sequences are MDHEN and SYDVKM. The full variable domain, in which reference TRBV28 and TRBJ2-7 provide the parts outside the CDR3, is DVKVTQSSRYLVKRTGEKVFLECVQDMDHENMFWYRQDPGLGLRLIYFSYDVKMKEKGDIPEGYSVSREKKERFSLILESASTNQTSMYLCASSLGTPTYEQYFGPGTRLTVT.

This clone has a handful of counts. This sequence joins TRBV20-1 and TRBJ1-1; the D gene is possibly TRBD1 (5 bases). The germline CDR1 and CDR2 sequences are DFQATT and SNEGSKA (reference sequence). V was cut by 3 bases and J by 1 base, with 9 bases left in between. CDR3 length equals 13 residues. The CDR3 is CSASQDTNTEAFF. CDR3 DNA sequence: TGCAGTGCTAGTCAGGACACGAACACTGAAGCTTTCTTT.

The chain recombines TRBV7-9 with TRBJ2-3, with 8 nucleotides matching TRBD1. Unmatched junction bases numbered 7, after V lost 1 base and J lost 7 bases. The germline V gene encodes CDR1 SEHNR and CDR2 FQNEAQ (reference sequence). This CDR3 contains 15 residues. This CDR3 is CASSLEPGGANTQYF. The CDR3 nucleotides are TGTGCCAGCAGCTTAGAACCAGGGGGCGCGAATACGCAGTATTTT.

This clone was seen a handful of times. CDR3 protein: CASRSNDRGGLNEQFF. The CDR3 region has the DNA TGTGCCAGCAGATCCAATGACAGGGGTGGCCTCAATGAGCAGTTCTTC. The chain employs TRBV7-9 and TRBJ2-1; 8 nucleotides agree with TRBD1. V lost 6 bases, J lost 6 bases, and 13 bases stayed unmatched. CDR3 length: 16 amino acids. The germline V gene has CDR1 SEHNR and CDR2 FQNEAQ (reference sequence).

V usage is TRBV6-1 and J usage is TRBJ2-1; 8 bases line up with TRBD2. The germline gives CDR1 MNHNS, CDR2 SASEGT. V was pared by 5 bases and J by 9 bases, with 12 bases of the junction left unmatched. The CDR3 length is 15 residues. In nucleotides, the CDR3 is TGTGCCAGCAGTCTCGGGGGGGCCCTTATGGGTGAGCAGTTCTTC. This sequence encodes CASSLGGALMGEQFF.

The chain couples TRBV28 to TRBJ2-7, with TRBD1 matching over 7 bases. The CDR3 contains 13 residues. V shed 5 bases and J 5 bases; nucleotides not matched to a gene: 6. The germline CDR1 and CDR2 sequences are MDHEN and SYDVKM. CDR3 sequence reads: CASSKTGFHEQYF. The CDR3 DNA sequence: TGTGCCAGCAGTAAGACAGGGTTCCACGAGCAGTACTTC.